Detailed here is one T cell receptor (beta chain). The study profiled TCR beta VDJ and CDR3 using genomic DNA as template. TCRdb called the reads again in MiXCR, with one record for every CDR3 protein. The sample has roughly 190,000 distinct CDR3 sequences, 40% to 55% seen once. This sample is part of a study of CD8+CD57+ T cells in acquired aplastic anemia. Study context: On average, sorted CD4+ and CD8+ cells gave 2.5 to 4 ug of DNA.

For sequencing, patients were chosen who had shown expansion of CD8+CD57+ cells by flow cytometry. The CDR3 contains 13 residues. The V end lost 10 bases, the J end lost 4 bases, and 16 bases lay between the germline ends. Germline loops: CDR1 ENHRY, CDR2 SYGVKD. The receptor was derived from a human donor with aplastic anemia. The gene calls are TRBV10-3 and TRBJ2-5, with TRBD1 as a possible D gene (6 bases). The sequencing input was sorted CD4+, CD8+, or CD8+CD57+ T cells (not recorded which) from PBMCs. The CDR3 reads CASVNRAGETQYF. As DNA, the CDR3 is TGTGCCAGTGTTAACAGGGCAGGAGAGACCCAGTACTTC.